The entry below describes one T cell receptor (beta chain). It lacks a known antigen. No qualities accompany the bases; no much larger clone lies one base away. The time point label, read with the paper, signifies: newly diagnosed, previously untreated cHL patient sample. Using a Miltenyi CD8+ T cell isolation kit, CD8+ T cells were purified from thawed PBMCs through magnetic negative selection. PBMCs from patients with newly diagnosed, previously untreated classical Hodgkin lymphoma were sequenced as a comparison group for the relapsed/refractory trial patients. Peripheral blood was collected in 8 mL Vacutainer Cell Preparation Tubes, from which PBMCs were isolated by centrifugation and then cryopreserved. Purified CD4+ and CD8+ fractions were prepared only for cases where an additional PBMC sample was available. On LS columns in a quadroMACS separator, the magnetically labelled cells were depleted, and the flow-through was collected as the purified fraction.

Genomic DNA was extracted with the Qiagen DNeasy kit from unsorted PBMCs and from negatively selected CD4+ and CD8+ fractions. Using primers that anneal to V and J segments, immunoSEQ multiplex PCR amplified the TCR beta CDR3 regions. A synthetic immune receptor repertoire was used to minimize amplification bias, and any remaining bias was removed computationally after sequencing. On the study's bioinformatics: Custom Python scripts were used to quantify repertoire diversity as the Shannon entropy index. Unsorted, CD4+ and CD8+ repertoires were analyzed separately, except in combined analyses where CD4+ and CD8+ sequences were merged in silico. The immuneACCESS repertoire file appears here via TCRdb, limited to in-frame rearrangements. These files lack a portion of the clones; in checked studies, under half of the deficit traces to unresolved V genes, and the cause of the others is not known. The DNA gave D and trimming, while V, J and clone size come from that table. A total of 23,000 or so clones appear in this sample, around nine tenths of them only once. The ten largest make up over 6% of the sample.

The data are from a study of PD-1 blockade in classical Hodgkin lymphoma (dated by TCRdb to about 2020). Notes on the research overall: The study used CyTOF and TCR beta sequencing to define a peripheral blood immune signature of response to PD-1 blockade in classical Hodgkin lymphoma. What the work shows at the level of the full study, not this receptor alone: Baseline TCR diversity was reported as lower in newly diagnosed patients than in healthy donors, and lower still in relapsed/refractory patients. The study covered only a single clinical trial cohort, and the causes of the repertoire differences, possibly disease activity or prior therapy, were still not defined.

Trimming costs V 3 bases and J 8 bases, and their ends lie 22 bases apart. From the cysteine through the phenylalanine, the CDR3 covers 16 amino acids. The read is trimmed to its CDR3 DNA, 48 bases read in frame from base 1. The germline V gene (reference sequence) provides CDR1 SEHNR and CDR2 FQNEAQ. The chain joins TRBV7-9 to TRBJ1-1; TRBD1 is possibly the D segment (5 matching bases). Sequencing used CD8+ T cells from blood. This clonotype was obtained from a human donor with classical Hodgkin lymphoma. This receptor carries the CDR3 CASSLNILRELSEAFF. The DNA sequence reads TGTGCCAGCAGCTTGAATATTCTCAGGGAACTTTCAGAAGCTTTCTTT.